A selection of T cell receptor beta chains follows, all from one sample in a study of blood T cell repertoires in COVID-19. The table came from immunoSEQ multiplex PCR; TCRdb's copy has only in-frame clones and leaves some out. The repertoire holds roughly 260,000 clones, with 70% to 90% as singletons. Sequenced input: peripheral blood. The receptors derive from a woman aged 50 to 65 with acute or convalescent COVID-19. Each CDR3 is given without its conserved first and last residue.

16	TRBJ2-3	TRBV10-3	AISESDGSGGSTDTQY
12	TRBJ2-7	TRBV10-1	ASTPAGVWNEQY
8	TRBJ1-1	TRBV12-3/TRBV12-4	ASSGGEAF
15	TRBJ1-4	TRBV28	ASRLRTGGSLHEKLF
15	TRBJ1-3	TRBV7-2	ASSIKSGGLSGNTIY
14	TRBJ2-3	TRBV5-1	ASSLVGGQRADTQY
12	TRBJ1-2	TRBV7-9	ASSLVGFSGGYT
12	TRBJ2-3	TRBV5-1	ASSLGLATDTQY
12	TRBJ2-7	TRBV30	AWKGTGSSYEQY
13	TRBJ1-5	TRBV4-3	ASSRTQGAHQPQH
14	TRBJ2-7	TRBV5-4	ASSGWRGQGSYEQY
14	TRBJ1-1	TRBV4-2	ASSQDLGQGAPEAF
14	TRBJ2-2	TRBV9	ASSVRGSINTGELF
11	TRBJ2-1	TRBV7-3	ASSLTGPHEQF
11	TRBJ1-5	TRBV9	ASSDGLNQPQH
13	TRBJ1-1	TRBV4-3	ASSQTYGVWTEAF
9	TRBJ1-1	TRBV2	AGAINTEAF
11	TRBJ2-7	TRBV29-1	SVEWQAPYEQY
13	TRBJ1-1	TRBV5-1	ASSPNHQGNTEAF
8	TRBJ2-1	TRBV24-1	AIGTGEQF
14	TRBJ2-5	TRBV19	ASSSPLVPGEETQY
14	TRBJ1-1	TRBV27	ASSLEGTGWYAEAF
11	TRBJ2-2	TRBV5-6	ASSYTGLGELF
11	TRBJ1-5	TRBV6-5	ASSPPGNQPQH
12	TRBJ2-7	TRBV27	ASSLYDSSYEQY
13	TRBJ1-1	TRBV10-3	AISENPGKDTEAF
13	TRBJ2-4	TRBV4-3	ASSQDLASGNIQY
11	TRBJ2-7	TRBV6-1	ASSDIQGEEQY
11	TRBJ1-2	TRBV3-1/TRBV3-2	ASSQDLQGGYT
13	TRBJ2-4	TRBV2	ASSTRDSLKNIQY
11	TRBJ2-4	TRBV18	ASAGGAKNIQY
14	TRBJ2-1	TRBV9	ASSVVSGSPLNEQF
10	TRBJ2-1	TRBV10-3	AVSGRGNEQF
14	TRBJ1-5	TRBV6-4	ASRKLRTSKRGAQH
15	TRBJ2-1	TRBV27	ASSTREGAVSYNEQF
13	TRBJ1-2	TRBV7-2	ASSFGSSGSYGYT
11	TRBJ2-1	TRBV20-1	SASPAGVPEQF
12	TRBJ2-7	TRBV29-1	SVVIGGGPYEQY
14	TRBJ2-1	TRBV24-1	ATSDTIAGGPDEQF
15	TRBJ2-4	TRBV11-2	ASSLYLAGRTENIQY
12	TRBJ2-7	TRBV11-3	ASSSTPLPDEQY
12	TRBJ2-1	TRBV15	ATSRGNVGVEQF
11	TRBJ2-3	TRBV29-1	SGGQGSTDTQY
13	TRBJ1-2	TRBV7-8	ASSLDGTGSYGYT
13	TRBJ1-6	TRBV7-3	ASSSRGAGDSPLH
13	TRBJ2-7	TRBV11-2	ASSTHRGRGDEQY
13	TRBJ1-2	TRBV2	ASSGTEFSTYGYT
12	TRBJ2-2	TRBV14	ASRGTANTGELF
11	TRBJ2-5	TRBV5-4	ASSRGLQETQY
11	TRBJ1-2	TRBV29-1	SVEPLQDLGYT
19	TRBJ2-3	TRBV23-1	ASSQSLVSGVWGTSTDTQY
13	TRBJ2-5	TRBV9	ASSVGLGGLETQY
11	TRBJ2-3	TRBV25-1	ASQGQYTDTQY
14	TRBJ2-7	TRBV30	AWSDPPEAGGHEQY
10	TRBJ1-1	TRBV28	ASSLSQGEAF